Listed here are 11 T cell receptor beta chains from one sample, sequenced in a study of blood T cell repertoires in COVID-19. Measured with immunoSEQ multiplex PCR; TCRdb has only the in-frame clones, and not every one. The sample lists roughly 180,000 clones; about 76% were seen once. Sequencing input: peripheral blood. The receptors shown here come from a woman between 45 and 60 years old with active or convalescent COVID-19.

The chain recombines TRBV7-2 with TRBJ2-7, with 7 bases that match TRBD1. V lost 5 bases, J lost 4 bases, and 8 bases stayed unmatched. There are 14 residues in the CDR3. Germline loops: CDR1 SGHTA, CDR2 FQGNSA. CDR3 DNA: TGTGCCAGCAGCCTACAGGGGAATTGGTACGAGCAGTACTTC. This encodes CASSLQGNWYEQYF.

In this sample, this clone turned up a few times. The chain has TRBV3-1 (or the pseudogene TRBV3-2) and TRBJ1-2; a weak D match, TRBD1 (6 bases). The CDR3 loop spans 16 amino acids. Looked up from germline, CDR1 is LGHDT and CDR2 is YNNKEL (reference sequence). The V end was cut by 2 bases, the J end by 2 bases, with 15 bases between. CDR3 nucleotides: TGTGCCAGCAGCCAACTCGAGGAGAGGGGGAACTATGGCTACACCTTC. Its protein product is CASSQLEERGNYGYTF.

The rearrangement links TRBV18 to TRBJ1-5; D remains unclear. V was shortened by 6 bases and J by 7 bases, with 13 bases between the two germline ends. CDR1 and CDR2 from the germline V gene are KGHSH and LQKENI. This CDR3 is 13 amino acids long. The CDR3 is CASSGRDMQPQHF. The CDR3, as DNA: TGTGCCAGCTCCGGTAGAGATATGCAGCCCCAGCATTTT.

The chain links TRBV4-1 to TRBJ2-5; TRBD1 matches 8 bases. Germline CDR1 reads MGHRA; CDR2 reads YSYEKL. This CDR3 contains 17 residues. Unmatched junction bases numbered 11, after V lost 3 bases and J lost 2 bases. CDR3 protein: CASSQASGGEAQETQYF. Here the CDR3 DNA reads TGCGCCAGCAGCCAGGCCTCAGGGGGCGAGGCGCAAGAGACCCAGTACTTC.

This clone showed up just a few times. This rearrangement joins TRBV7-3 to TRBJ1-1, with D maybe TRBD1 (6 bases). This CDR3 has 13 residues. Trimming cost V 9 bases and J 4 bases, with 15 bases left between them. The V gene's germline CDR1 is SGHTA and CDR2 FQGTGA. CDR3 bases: TGTGCCAGATCCATGGGGGGGCCCACTGAAGCTTTCTTT. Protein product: CARSMGGPTEAFF.

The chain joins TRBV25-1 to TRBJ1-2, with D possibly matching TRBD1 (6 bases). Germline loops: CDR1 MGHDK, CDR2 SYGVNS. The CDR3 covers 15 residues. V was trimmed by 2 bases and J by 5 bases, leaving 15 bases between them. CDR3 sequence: CASSEGGATGYGYTF. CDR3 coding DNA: TGTGCCAGCAGTGAAGGGGGGGCTACCGGATATGGCTACACCTTC.

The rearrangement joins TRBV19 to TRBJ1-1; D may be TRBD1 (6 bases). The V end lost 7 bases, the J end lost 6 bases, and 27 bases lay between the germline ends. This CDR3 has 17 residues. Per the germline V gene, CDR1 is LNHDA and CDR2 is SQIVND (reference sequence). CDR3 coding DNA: TGTGCCAGTAAGGTAAAGACGAGTGATGGGGGCGAGCCTGAAGCTTTCTTT. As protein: CASKVKTSDGGEPEAFF.

In DNA form, the CDR3 reads TGCAGCCGGGGGTCCAAAAACATTCAGTACTTC. This sequence encodes CSRGSKNIQYF. The gene calls are TRBV29-1 and TRBJ2-4; D is perhaps TRBD2 (6 bases). CDR3 length: 11 amino acids. CDR1 is SQVTM and CDR2 is ANQGSEA in the germline V gene. Trimming took off 8 bases at V and 2 bases at J, with 7 bases between the two ends.

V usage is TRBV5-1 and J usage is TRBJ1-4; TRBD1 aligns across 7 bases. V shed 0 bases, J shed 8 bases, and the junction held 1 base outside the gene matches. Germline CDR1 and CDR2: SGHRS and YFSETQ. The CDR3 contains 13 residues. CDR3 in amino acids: CASSLEDREKLFF. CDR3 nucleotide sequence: TGCGCCAGCAGCTTGGAGGACAGGGAAAAACTGTTTTTT.

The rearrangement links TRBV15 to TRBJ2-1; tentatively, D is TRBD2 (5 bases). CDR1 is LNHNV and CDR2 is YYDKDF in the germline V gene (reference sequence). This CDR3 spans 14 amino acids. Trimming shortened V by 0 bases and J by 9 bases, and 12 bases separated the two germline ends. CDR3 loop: CATSRDLLAPEQFF. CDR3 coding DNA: TGTGCCACCAGCAGAGATCTGCTAGCACCTGAGCAGTTCTTC.

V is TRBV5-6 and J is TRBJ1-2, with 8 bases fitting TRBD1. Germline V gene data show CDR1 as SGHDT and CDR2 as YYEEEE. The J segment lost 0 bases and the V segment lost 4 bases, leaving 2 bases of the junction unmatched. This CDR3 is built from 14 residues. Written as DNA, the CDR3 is TGTGCCAGCAGCCTACAGGGGGCTAACTATGGCTACACCTTC. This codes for CASSLQGANYGYTF.